The 19 T cell receptor beta chains reported below all come from one sample, sequenced in a study of CD8 T cells in Susac syndrome. The authors reverse transcribed roughly 0.5 to 1 ug RNA with random hexamers. One entry per CDR3 protein, called by TCRdb with MiXCR from the immunoSEQ multiplex PCR reads. Seen here are 130,000 or so distinct CDR3 sequences, just under 95% observed once, and the top ten hold about 0.29%. What was sequenced was CD8+ T cells from PBMCs. The receptors were gathered from a human donor with Susac syndrome.

This chain connects TRBV7-9 to TRBJ1-6, with D uncertain. V dropped 10 bases and J dropped 9 bases, with 10 bases sitting between them. This CDR3 comprises 11 residues. Germline loops: CDR1 SEHNR, CDR2 FQNEAQ (reference sequence). The chain's CDR3 is CATQGLSPLHF. CDR3 in DNA: TGTGCCACCCAAGGACTTTCACCCCTCCACTTT.

J is TRBJ2-7 and V is TRBV9, with D unclear. Germline-derived CDR1 and CDR2 are SGDLS and YYNGEE. CDR3 length: 11 residues. Between the trimmed V and J ends, which lost 3 bases and 5 bases, there was a span of 6 bases. CDR3 region: CASSAGDEQYF. The CDR3 coding sequence is TGTGCCAGCAGCGCAGGTGACGAGCAGTACTTC.

V usage is TRBV4-3 and J usage is TRBJ1-2; D gene uncertain. V was trimmed by 7 bases and J by 8 bases, leaving 17 bases between them. The CDR3 runs to 13 residues. Looked up from germline, CDR1 is LGHNA and CDR2 is YSLEER. The CDR3: CASNGNGARGYTF. The DNA of the CDR3 is TGCGCCAGCAATGGGAACGGCGCTAGAGGCTACACCTTC.

J is TRBJ2-6 and V is TRBV20-1; no definite D call. V was pared by 5 bases and J by 0 bases, with 17 bases between. CDR1 is DFQATT, CDR2 SNEGSKA, per germline (reference sequence). The CDR3 totals 17 residues. CDR3 sequence: CSAPTKGQSSGANVLTF. The CDR3 region has the DNA TGCAGTGCTCCGACAAAGGGCCAGAGCTCTGGGGCCAACGTCCTGACTTTC.

The rearrangement uses TRBV6-1 and TRBJ1-2, with 7 bases that match TRBD1. CDR1 and CDR2 (germline): MNHNS, SASEGT. Trimming cost V 4 bases and J 4 bases; bases outside gene matches: 18. The CDR3 is 18 residues long. CDR3 protein: CASSGLQDRHRGGYGYTF. Here the CDR3 DNA reads TGTGCCAGCAGTGGTCTTCAGGACAGGCACCGGGGAGGCTATGGCTACACCTTC.

The gene calls are TRBV11-2 and TRBJ2-7; D gene unclear. CDR1 and CDR2 from the germline V gene are SGHAT and FQNNGV. The V end was cut by 5 bases, the J end by 3 bases, with 11 bases between. The CDR3 runs 13 residues. The CDR3 bases are TGTGCCAGCAGCCTCCTCAACGGCTACGAGCAGTACTTC. Amino acid sequence: CASSLLNGYEQYF.

This rearrangement joins TRBV5-1 to TRBJ2-2; D gene unclear. Trimming cost V 8 bases and J 2 bases, with 13 bases left between them. Germline V gene sequence: CDR1 SGHRS, CDR2 YFSETQ. The CDR3 loop spans 14 amino acids. The CDR3 DNA is TGCGCCAGTAAGGACCTTTCTAACACCGGGGAGCTGTTTTTT. It specifies CASKDLSNTGELFF.

The CDR3 DNA reads TGTGCCAGCAGCTCAAGCGGGGAGCGACAGGTGGGAGGCTACACCTTC. It translates to CASSSSGERQVGGYTF. The V gene is TRBV7-9, the J gene TRBJ1-2, with D possibly being TRBD1 (6 bases). This CDR3 comprises 16 residues. Trimming shortened V by 4 bases and J by 8 bases, and 23 bases separated the two germline ends. CDR1 and CDR2 from the germline V gene are SEHNR and FQNEAQ (reference sequence).

The V gene is TRBV7-9, the J gene TRBJ1-1; D gene unclear. Trimming removed 4 bases from V and 5 bases from J, with 8 bases in between. CDR1 SEHNR and CDR2 FQNEAQ come from the germline V gene (reference sequence). CDR3 length: 12 amino acids. The CDR3 DNA is TGTGCCAGCAGCTCTACCGGTACTGAAGCTTTCTTT. This codes for CASSSTGTEAFF.

V and J are TRBV7-6 and TRBJ2-3; 8 nucleotides match TRBD2. Trimming removed 0 bases from V and 5 bases from J; junction bases left unmatched: 10. The CDR3 consists of 17 residues. Germline CDR1 and CDR2: SGHVS and FNYEAQ. The CDR3 coding sequence is TGTGCCAGCAGCTTAGCTGGGACTAGTTCCATGGGAGATACGCAGTATTTT. Protein: CASSLAGTSSMGDTQYF.

The chain employs TRBV30 and TRBJ1-3; a weak D match, TRBD1 (6 bases). Germline V CDR1 and CDR2: GTSNPN, SVGIG (reference sequence). This CDR3 is 15 amino acids long. Trimming stripped 4 bases from V and 0 bases from J, with 13 bases between. The CDR3, as DNA: TGTGCCTGGACCGTGACAGGCCTCTCTGGAAACACCATATATTTT. It codes for CAWTVTGLSGNTIYF.

The V call is TRBV20-1, the J call TRBJ1-5, with 8 bases identical to TRBD1. Germline V gene sequence: CDR1 DFQATT, CDR2 SNEGSKA (reference sequence). The J segment lost 4 bases and the V segment lost 6 bases, leaving 2 bases of the junction unmatched. CDR3 length equals 12 residues. The CDR3 DNA is TGCAGTGCACGGACAGGGAATCAGCCCCAGCATTTT. As protein: CSARTGNQPQHF.

This clonotype was picked up one time. V and J are TRBV29-1 and TRBJ2-7; 7 bases are a match to TRBD1. Trimming took 1 base from V and 2 from J; bases not matched to a gene: 11. Germline V CDR1 and CDR2: SQVTM, ANQGSEA. The CDR3 covers 16 residues. Written as DNA, the CDR3 is TGCAGCGTTGAAGCCTATAGCCGACAGGGAGCCTACGAGCAGTACTTC. Encoded protein: CSVEAYSRQGAYEQYF.

The chain uses TRBV4-3 and TRBJ1-1; D may be TRBD1 (6 bases). Between the trimmed V and J ends, which lost 0 bases and 4 bases, there was a span of 15 bases. The germline gives CDR1 LGHNA, CDR2 YSLEER. CDR3 size: 16 residues. As DNA, the CDR3 is TGCGCCAGCAGCCAAGATCCCGGGGGCTTCGTCACTGAAGCTTTCTTT. It codes for CASSQDPGGFVTEAFF.

In DNA form, the CDR3 reads TGTGCCAGCAGTGTCCGGGATAGCCAGCCCCAGCATTTT. Its protein product is CASSVRDSQPQHF. J is TRBJ1-5 and V is TRBV6-1; no clear D gene. Germline loops: CDR1 MNHNS, CDR2 SASEGT. The V end was cut by 4 bases, the J end by 7 bases, with 11 bases between. The CDR3 sequence is 13 residues long.

This chain connects TRBV28 to TRBJ2-7, with 9 positions matching TRBD1. The CDR3 runs to 16 residues. Germline V gene lookup returns CDR1 MDHEN and CDR2 SYDVKM. V lost 6 bases and J lost 3; bases outside the gene matches: 12. The CDR3 loop reads CASSSPVDRGRYEQYF. The CDR3 nucleotides read TGTGCCAGCAGCTCGCCCGTGGACAGGGGCCGCTACGAGCAGTACTTC. Full variable domain (outside the CDR3, taken from reference TRBV28 and TRBJ2-7): DVKVTQSSRYLVKRTGEKVFLECVQDMDHENMFWYRQDPGLGLRLIYFSYDVKMKEKGDIPEGYSVSREKKERFSLILESASTNQTSMYLCASSSPVDRGRYEQYFGPGTRLTVT.

A few counts support this clonotype. CDR3 DNA: TGTGCCAGCAGGAGACTCGGGGCGGGAGATACGCAGTATTTT. Its protein product is CASRRLGAGDTQYF. This chain joins TRBV13 and TRBJ2-3; D may correspond to TRBD1 or TRBD2 (5 bases each). V was clipped by 6 bases and J by 5 bases, with 15 bases between them. Germline V gene sequence: CDR1 PRHDT, CDR2 FYEKMQ (reference sequence). This CDR3 is built from 14 residues.

The chain has TRBV6-1 and TRBJ2-7; a weak D match, TRBD1 (6 bases). The V end was cut by 6 bases, the J end by 0 bases, with 15 bases between. The CDR3 loop spans 15 amino acids. Germline CDR1 MNHNS, CDR2 SASEGT. Here the CDR3 DNA reads TGTGCCAGCAGCACGACAGGATCCCCCTCCTACGAGCAGTACTTC. As protein: CASSTTGSPSYEQYF.

The chain employs TRBV5-4 and TRBJ2-5, with D tentatively TRBD1 (6 bases). This CDR3 has 15 residues. Trimming removed 2 bases from V and 2 bases from J, with 13 bases in between. Germline-derived CDR1 and CDR2 are SGHNT and YYREEE (reference sequence). CDR3 region: CASSFPDRSQETQYF. CDR3 nucleotide sequence: TGTGCCAGCAGCTTCCCTGACAGGAGTCAAGAGACCCAGTACTTC.